These 10 T cell receptor beta chains were sequenced from one sample in a study of T cell responses to AZD1222 COVID-19 vaccine. Clones were sequenced by immunoSEQ multiplex PCR, and TCRdb holds only the in-frame ones, with some missing. In the table there are more than 140,000 clones, about nine tenths of which are singletons. The input for sequencing was peripheral blood, taken on day 0 of MenACWY control vaccination. The receptors come from an adult in good health.

The chain recombines TRBV9 with TRBJ2-1; the D gene could be TRBD1 or TRBD2 (5 bases each). The CDR3 runs to 10 residues. V shed 7 bases and J shed 10 bases, with 9 bases lying between them. Germline assignment: CDR1 SGDLS and CDR2 YYNGEE. CDR3 in DNA: TGTGCCAGCTCCGGGACGGAGCAGTTCTTC. Translation: CASSGTEQFF. Combining the CDR3 with reference TRBV9 and TRBJ2-1 gives the whole variable domain DSGVTQTPKHLITATGQRVTLRCSPRSGDLSVYWYQQSLDQGLQFLIQYYNGEERAKGNILERFSAQQFPDLHSELNLSSLELGDSALYFCASSGTEQFFGPGTRLTVL.

This sequence joins TRBV6-2 or TRBV6-3 and TRBJ1-4; D is uncertain. Germline V gene lookup returns CDR1 MNHEY and CDR2 SVGEGT. The CDR3 covers 15 residues. V was pared by 6 bases and J by 0 bases, with 11 bases between. Here the CDR3 reads CASSPGETTNEKLFF. As DNA, the CDR3 is TGTGCCAGCAGCCCCGGGGAGACAACTAATGAAAAACTGTTTTTT.

This clone has just one count. The chain is built from TRBV6-1 and TRBJ2-7, with TRBD1 matching over 9 bases. Germline assignment: CDR1 MNHNS and CDR2 SASEGT. The CDR3 is 14 amino acids. The junction had 3 bases not matched to a gene; V was cut back by 6 bases and J by 0 bases. The DNA for the CDR3 is TGTGCCAGCAGCGGGACAGGGAGCTCCTACGAGCAGTACTTC. This codes for CASSGTGSSYEQYF.

The rearrangement links TRBV3-1 (or the pseudogene TRBV3-2) to TRBJ1-1; unclear D gene. CDR1 is LGHDT and CDR2 is YNNKEL in the germline V gene (reference sequence). V was shortened by 0 bases and J by 1 base, with 12 bases between the two germline ends. The CDR3 is 16 amino acids. CDR3 in amino acids: CASSQDTAWGNTEAFF. CDR3 coding DNA: TGTGCCAGCAGCCAAGACACAGCGTGGGGGAACACTGAAGCTTTCTTT.

This sequence joins TRBV27 and TRBJ1-5; 11 bases fit TRBD1. Trimming at V came to 5 bases and at J to 1 base, leaving 4 bases not matched to a gene. This CDR3 region has 16 residues. Germline CDR1 reads MNHEY; CDR2 reads SMNVEV (reference sequence). The CDR3 DNA is TGTGCCAGCAGTATGGGGACAGGGGGAAGCAATCAGCCCCAGCATTTT. It is translated as CASSMGTGGSNQPQHF.

The rearrangement uses TRBV7-9 and TRBJ1-6, with no clear D. This CDR3 comprises 14 residues. Germline CDR1 and CDR2: SEHNR and FQNEAQ (reference sequence). The ends were cut back, 4 bases at V and 9 bases at J, with 13 bases in the middle. The chain's CDR3 is CASSSTDLASPLHF. CDR3 bases: TGTGCCAGCAGCTCCACCGACCTTGCTTCACCCCTCCACTTT.

The chain joins TRBV5-1 to TRBJ1-1; D unclear. The CDR3 has 14 amino acids. V gave up 1 base and J gave up 3 bases, with 10 bases separating them. The V gene's germline CDR1 is SGHRS and CDR2 YFSETQ. The CDR3 DNA follows: TGCGCCAGCAGCTTGTTGGGAAAGGACACTGAAGCTTTCTTT. Encoded protein: CASSLLGKDTEAFF.

The chain carries TRBV19 and TRBJ2-1; tentatively, D is TRBD1 or TRBD2 (6 bases each). The CDR3 has 14 residues. V was cut by 4 bases and J by 4 bases, with 11 bases left in between. Germline CDR1 LNHDA, CDR2 SQIVND (reference sequence). The CDR3, as DNA: TGTGCCAGTAGTACCGGGGGCAGTTACAATGAGCAGTTCTTC. Its protein product is CASSTGGSYNEQFF. Drawing the rest from reference TRBV19 and TRBJ2-1, the complete variable domain is DGGITQSPKYLFRKEGQNVTLSCEQNLNHDAMYWYRQDPGQGLRLIYYSQIVNDFQKGDIAEGYSVSREKKESFPLTVTSAQKNPTAFYLCASSTGGSYNEQFFGPGTRLTVL.

V gene TRBV10-3 combines with J gene TRBJ2-1, with a weak D call TRBD1 (6 bases). V lost 2 bases, J lost 8 bases, and 7 bases lay in between. The CDR3 consists of 12 residues. The germline CDR1 and CDR2 sequences are ENHRY and SYGVKD. The CDR3 reads CAISEGGYEQFF. The CDR3 DNA sequence: TGTGCCATCAGTGAGGGGGGCTATGAGCAGTTCTTC.

The sample holds a few counts of this clone. This chain joins TRBV4-3 and TRBJ2-7; 8 nucleotides line up with TRBD2. The J segment lost 3 bases and the V segment lost 1 base, leaving 8 bases of the junction unmatched. Germline assignment: CDR1 LGHNA and CDR2 YSLEER. The CDR3 extends over 16 amino acids. Here the CDR3 DNA reads TGCGCCAGCAGCCAAGCATATGGGACTAGTGTCTACGAGCAGTACTTC. Translated: CASSQAYGTSVYEQYF.